One sample yielded the 22 T cell receptor beta chains listed below, sequenced in a study of cytomegalovirus exposure and HLA in healthy donors (dated by TCRdb to 2016 to 2017). The method was the immunoSEQ multiplex PCR assay. A mixture of 60 forward primers for TCR Vbeta segments and 13 reverse primers for TCR Jbeta segments was used in the multiplex PCR. The table was pulled from immuneACCESS by TCRdb, which kept in-frame rearrangements only. Such tables lose some clones; where checked, under half of the loss comes from unresolved V genes, and the rest has no known cause. The sample table lists 150,000 to 200,000 clones, about 80% of them with a count of one. Clones ranked in the top ten supply 2.3% of the sample. Sequencing was performed on PBMCs. These receptors were obtained from a woman between 50 and 59 years old in good health and CMV-seronegative.

This clone was observed once. The V call is TRBV10-3, the J call TRBJ1-6; TRBD1 matches at 7 bases. Germline V gene lookup returns CDR1 ENHRY and CDR2 SYGVKD. Trimming removed 6 bases from V and 4 bases from J; junction bases left unmatched: 0. The CDR3 covers 13 residues. This CDR3 reads CAIRTGYNSPLHF. DNA of the CDR3: TGTGCCATCAGGACAGGGTATAATTCACCCCTCCACTTT.

The chain joins TRBV7-6 to TRBJ1-5; 10 bases align to TRBD1. This CDR3 has 15 amino acids. CDR1 is SGHVS, CDR2 FNYEAQ, per germline. The V and J ends lost 5 bases and 6 bases, in that order; junction bases with no gene match: 7. The chain's CDR3 is CASSPWDRGGQPQHF. For the CDR3, the DNA is TGTGCCAGCAGCCCCTGGGACAGGGGAGGTCAGCCCCAGCATTTT.

This chain connects TRBV15 to TRBJ2-1; no firm D call. V was shortened by 0 bases and J by 4 bases, with 4 bases between the two germline ends. The CDR3 has 13 amino acids. CDR1 and CDR2 (germline): LNHNV, YYDKDF (reference sequence). The CDR3 DNA is TGTGCCACCAGCAGAGACAGATACAATGAGCAGTTCTTC. Its protein is CATSRDRYNEQFF.

The chain links TRBV6-4 to TRBJ1-6; 7 nucleotides align to TRBD1. The J segment lost 6 bases and the V segment lost 3 bases, leaving 8 bases of the junction unmatched. The CDR3 covers 16 residues. Germline V gene data show CDR1 as MRHNA and CDR2 as SNTAGT. CDR3 sequence reads: CASSETGVHGNSPLHF. As DNA, the CDR3 is TGTGCCAGCAGTGAAACAGGGGTCCATGGTAATTCACCCCTCCACTTT.

This clone has only one observation. The chain recombines TRBV19 with TRBJ1-5; weak D call: TRBD1 (6 bases). The V gene's germline CDR1 is LNHDA and CDR2 SQIVND (reference sequence). Deletions cut 7 bases from V and 7 bases from J, with 23 bases between. The CDR3 is made up of 16 amino acids. The chain's CDR3 is CASISRSTGLRQPQHF. The CDR3 nucleotides read TGTGCCAGTATTAGCCGGAGCACAGGGCTTAGGCAGCCCCAGCATTTT.

The chain uses TRBV11-2 and TRBJ2-7; 11 bases map to TRBD2. Trimming cost V 3 bases and J 6 bases; bases outside gene matches: 4. The germline V gene encodes CDR1 SGHAT and CDR2 FQNNGV. The CDR3 has 14 amino acids. The DNA of the CDR3 is TGTGCCAGCAGCTTCAATAGCGGGAGGGGCGAGCAGTACTTC. Protein product: CASSFNSGRGEQYF.

The chain is built from TRBV7-2 and TRBJ2-3; 10 bases match TRBD2. Germline-derived CDR1 and CDR2 are SGHTA and FQGNSA. Unmatched junction bases numbered 17, after V lost 5 bases and J lost 6 bases. This CDR3 is built from 18 residues. CDR3 sequence: CASSKMGPSGGAGDTQYF. Written as DNA, the CDR3 is TGTGCCAGCAGCAAAATGGGCCCCAGCGGGGGGGCCGGGGATACGCAGTATTTT.

This clone was observed a few times. CDR3 in amino acids: CASSLPTEWKTQYF. As DNA, the CDR3 is TGTGCCAGCAGCTTGCCGACGGAGTGGAAGACCCAGTACTTC. The chain recombines TRBV7-2 with TRBJ2-5; D call uncertain. Germline V lookup: CDR1 SGHTA, CDR2 FQGNSA. This CDR3 contains 14 residues. The V end lost 3 bases, the J end lost 6 bases, and 14 bases lay between the germline ends.

The chain recombines TRBV7-9 with TRBJ2-4; TRBD1 agrees at 7 bases. Germline CDR1 reads SEHNR; CDR2 reads FQNEAQ (reference sequence). This CDR3 is 16 amino acids long. V lost 6 bases and J lost 0; bases outside the gene matches: 8. CDR3 protein: CASSRITGVAKNIQYF. The DNA of the CDR3 is TGTGCCAGCAGTCGGATTACAGGGGTAGCCAAAAACATTCAGTACTTC.

The chain recombines TRBV27 with TRBJ1-5; 7 nucleotides line up with TRBD1. The CDR3 loop spans 15 amino acids. Germline assignment: CDR1 MNHEY and CDR2 SMNVEV (reference sequence). V dropped 5 bases and J dropped 4; count of bases not matched to a gene: 8. The CDR3 is CASSPLGGQNQPQHF. In DNA form, the CDR3 reads TGTGCCAGCAGTCCCCTCGGGGGACAGAATCAGCCCCAGCATTTT.

The V call is TRBV28, the J call TRBJ1-3, with D maybe TRBD1 (6 bases). This CDR3 region has 18 residues. From germline, CDR1 is MDHEN and CDR2 SYDVKM. Trimming cost V 4 bases and J 4 bases, with 23 bases left between them. The chain's CDR3 is CASSWGLGTPEAGNTIYF. The CDR3 DNA sequence: TGTGCCAGCAGTTGGGGTTTGGGGACACCTGAGGCCGGAAACACCATATATTTT.

The chain combines TRBV6-6 with TRBJ1-6; 8 nucleotides agree with TRBD1. This CDR3 comprises 15 residues. V dropped 7 bases and J dropped 8; count of bases not matched to a gene: 10. CDR1 and CDR2 from the germline V gene are MNHNY and SVGAGI (reference sequence). This chain's CDR3 is CASTRTGKEDSPLHF. CDR3 in DNA: TGTGCCAGCACCAGGACAGGGAAAGAGGATTCACCCCTCCACTTT.

The chain combines TRBV2 with TRBJ1-1; D might be TRBD1 (6 bases). The V end lost 7 bases, the J end lost 1 base, and 10 bases lay between the germline ends. This CDR3 has 13 amino acids. Germline CDR1 reads SNHLY; CDR2 reads FYNNEI. Here the CDR3 DNA reads TGTGCCAGCAATCTGGACAGGAACACTGAAGCTTTCTTT. Protein product: CASNLDRNTEAFF.

The rearrangement uses TRBV7-2 and TRBJ2-7, with unresolved D. Per the germline V gene, CDR1 is SGHTA and CDR2 is FQGNSA. This CDR3 comprises 15 residues. V was trimmed by 5 bases and J by 0 bases, leaving 14 bases between them. This CDR3 is CASSPRVSSSYEQYF. The CDR3, as DNA: TGTGCCAGCAGCCCCCGGGTCTCCAGCTCCTACGAGCAGTACTTC.

This chain links TRBV7-2 with TRBJ2-1, with 10 positions matching TRBD2. Germline CDR1 SGHTA, CDR2 FQGNSA. The CDR3 extends over 16 amino acids. Germline trimming cut 1 base from V and 7 bases from J; bases unmatched to any gene: 7. CDR3 protein: CASSLGVGTSVNEQFF. DNA of the CDR3: TGTGCCAGCAGCTTAGGGGTCGGGACTAGCGTTAATGAGCAGTTCTTC.

V gene TRBV12-5 combines with J gene TRBJ2-3; D may be TRBD2 (7 bases). The CDR3 totals 15 residues. CDR1 is LGHNT and CDR2 is FRNRAP in the germline V gene. V dropped 3 bases and J dropped 4 bases, with 14 bases sitting between them. The CDR3 nucleotides read TGTGCTAGTGGTTTATGGGGGGCGGGAGCAGATACGCAGTATTTT. This sequence encodes CASGLWGAGADTQYF. Full variable domain (missing parts from reference TRBV12-5 and TRBJ2-3): DARVTQTPRHKVTEMGQEVTMRCQPILGHNTVFWYRQTMMQGLELLAYFRNRAPLDDSGMPKDRFSAEMPDATLATLKIQPSEPRDSAVYFCASGLWGAGADTQYFGPGTRLTVL.

J is TRBJ2-1 and V is TRBV25-1, with 8 bases matching TRBD2. Germline-derived CDR1 and CDR2 are MGHDK and SYGVNS. J gave up 1 base and V 5 bases, and 7 bases lay outside the gene matches. The CDR3 runs to 16 residues. CDR3 sequence: CASSPPGTSSYNEQFF. The CDR3 DNA follows: TGTGCCAGCAGTCCCCCCGGGACTAGTTCCTACAATGAGCAGTTCTTC.

The chain carries TRBV27 and TRBJ2-3; D call uncertain. The V gene lost 5 bases and the J gene lost 2 bases, with 11 bases spanning the gap. This CDR3 contains 14 residues. Germline CDR1 reads MNHEY; CDR2 reads SMNVEV (reference sequence). In DNA form, the CDR3 reads TGTGCCAGCAGTCCCCGGAGAGCCACAGATACGCAGTATTTT. Its protein product is CASSPRRATDTQYF.

This chain connects TRBV6-6 to TRBJ2-3, with D possibly TRBD2 on 7 matching bases. With 8 bases removed from V and 6 bases from J, the gap between germline ends came to 18 bases. The germline gives CDR1 MNHNY, CDR2 SVGAGI (reference sequence). The CDR3 sequence is 14 residues long. The CDR3 is CASALGGAEDTQYF. For the CDR3, the DNA is TGTGCCAGCGCGCTAGGGGGGGCTGAGGATACGCAGTATTTT.

The genes are TRBV11-2 and TRBJ2-6, with 9 bases lining up with TRBD2. The CDR3 is 18 amino acids. Germline assignment: CDR1 SGHAT and CDR2 FQNNGV. Losses at the gene ends were 5 bases for V and 0 bases for J; bases not matched to a gene: 8. This chain's CDR3 is CASSTSSGAVSGANVLTF. CDR3 DNA sequence: TGTGCCAGCAGCACGTCTAGCGGGGCTGTCTCTGGGGCCAACGTCCTGACTTTC.

This chain connects TRBV4-2 to TRBJ2-1, with 11 bases aligning to TRBD2. After removal of 2 bases from V and 4 bases from J, the junction contained 1 base not matched to a gene. Germline lookup yields CDR1 LGHNA and CDR2 YNFKEQ. The CDR3 runs to 15 residues. DNA of the CDR3: TGTGCCAGCAGCCAATTAGCGGGAGGGTACAATGAGCAGTTCTTC. Its protein is CASSQLAGGYNEQFF.

The V call is TRBV30, the J call TRBJ1-4; D is perhaps TRBD1 (6 bases). The CDR3 is 16 residues long. From germline, CDR1 is GTSNPN and CDR2 SVGIG (reference sequence). Trimming took off 3 bases at V and 2 bases at J, with 16 bases between the two ends. For the CDR3, the DNA is TGTGCCTGGAGACAGTCAAGGGGGATCACTAATGAAAAACTGTTTTTT. Encoded protein: CAWRQSRGITNEKLFF.